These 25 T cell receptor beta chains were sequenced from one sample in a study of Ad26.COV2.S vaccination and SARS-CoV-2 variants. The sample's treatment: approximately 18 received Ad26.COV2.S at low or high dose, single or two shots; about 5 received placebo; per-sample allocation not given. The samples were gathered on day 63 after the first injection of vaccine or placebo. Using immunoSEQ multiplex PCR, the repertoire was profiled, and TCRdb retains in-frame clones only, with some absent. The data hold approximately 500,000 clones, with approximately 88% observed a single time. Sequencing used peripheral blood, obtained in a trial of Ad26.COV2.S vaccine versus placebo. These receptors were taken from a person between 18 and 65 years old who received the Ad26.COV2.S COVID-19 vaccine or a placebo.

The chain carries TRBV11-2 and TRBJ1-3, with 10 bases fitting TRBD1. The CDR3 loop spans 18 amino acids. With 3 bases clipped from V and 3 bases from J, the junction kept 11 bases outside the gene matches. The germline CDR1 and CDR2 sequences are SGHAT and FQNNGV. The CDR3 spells CASSFGTGVRLGGNTIYF. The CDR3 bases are TGTGCCAGCAGCTTCGGGACAGGGGTACGGTTAGGTGGAAACACCATATATTTT. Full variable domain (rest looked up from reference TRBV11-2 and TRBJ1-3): EAGVAQSPRYKIIEKRQSVAFWCNPISGHATLYWYQQILGQGPKLLIQFQNNGVVDDSQLPKDRFSAERLKGVDSTLKIQPAKLEDSAVYLCASSFGTGVRLGGNTIYFGEGSWLTVV.

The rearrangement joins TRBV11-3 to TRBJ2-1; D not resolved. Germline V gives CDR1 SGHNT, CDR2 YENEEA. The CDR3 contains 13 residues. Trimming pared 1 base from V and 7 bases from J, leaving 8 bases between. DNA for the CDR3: TGTGCCAGCAGCTTAGGAGTGCTAAATGAGCAGTTCTTC. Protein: CASSLGVLNEQFF.

Here the CDR3 reads CASSKTVYEQYF. In nucleotides, the CDR3 is TGTGCCAGCAGCAAGACAGTTTACGAGCAGTACTTC. The chain combines TRBV5-6 with TRBJ2-7, with a possible D match to TRBD1 (5 bases). The V gene lost 4 bases and the J gene lost 4 bases, with 9 bases spanning the gap. Looked up from germline, CDR1 is SGHDT and CDR2 is YYEEEE. This CDR3 spans 12 amino acids.

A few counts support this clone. CDR3 in amino acids: CSASRGATGLVDQPQHF. As DNA, the CDR3 is TGCAGTGCTAGTCGGGGCGCGACAGGGTTGGTGGATCAGCCCCAGCATTTT. The chain uses TRBV20-1 and TRBJ1-5; TRBD1 matches at 7 bases. V gave up 3 bases and J gave up 5 bases; unmatched junction bases: 16. This CDR3 has 17 residues. The germline CDR1 and CDR2 sequences are DFQATT and SNEGSKA (reference sequence).

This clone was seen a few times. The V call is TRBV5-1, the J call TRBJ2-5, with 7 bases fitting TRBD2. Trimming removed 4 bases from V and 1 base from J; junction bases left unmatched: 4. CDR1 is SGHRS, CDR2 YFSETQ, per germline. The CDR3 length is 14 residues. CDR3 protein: CASSGTGGQETQYF. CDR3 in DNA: TGCGCCAGCAGCGGCACGGGGGGCCAAGAGACCCAGTACTTC. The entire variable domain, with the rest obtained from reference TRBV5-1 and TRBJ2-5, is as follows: KAGVTQTPRYLIKTRGQQVTLSCSPISGHRSVSWYQQTPGQGLQFLFEYFSETQRNKGNFPGRFSGRQFSNSRSEMNVSTLELGDSALYLCASSGTGGQETQYFGPGTRLLVL.

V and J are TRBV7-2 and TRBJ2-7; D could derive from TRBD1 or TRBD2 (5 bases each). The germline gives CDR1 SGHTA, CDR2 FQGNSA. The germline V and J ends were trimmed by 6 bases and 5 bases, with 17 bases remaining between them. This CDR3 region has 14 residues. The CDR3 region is CASSPSWGSDEQYF. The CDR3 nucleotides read TGTGCCAGCAGTCCTTCTTGGGGGAGCGACGAGCAGTACTTC.

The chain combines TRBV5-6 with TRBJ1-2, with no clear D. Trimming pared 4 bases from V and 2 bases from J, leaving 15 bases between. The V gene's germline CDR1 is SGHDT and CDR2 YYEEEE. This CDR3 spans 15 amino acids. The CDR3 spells CASSPQYRQNYGYTF. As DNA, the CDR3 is TGTGCCAGCAGCCCCCAGTATCGGCAAAACTATGGCTACACCTTC.

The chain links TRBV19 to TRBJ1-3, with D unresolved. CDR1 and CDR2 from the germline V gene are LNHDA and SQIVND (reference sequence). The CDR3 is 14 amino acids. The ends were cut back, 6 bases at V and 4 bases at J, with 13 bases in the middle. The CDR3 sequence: CASSHNGGGNTIYF. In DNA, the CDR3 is TGTGCCAGTAGCCATAACGGAGGGGGAAACACCATATATTTT.

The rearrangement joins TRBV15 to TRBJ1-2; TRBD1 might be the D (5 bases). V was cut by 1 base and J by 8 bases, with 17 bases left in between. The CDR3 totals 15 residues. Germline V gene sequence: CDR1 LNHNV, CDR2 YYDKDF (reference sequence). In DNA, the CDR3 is TGTGCCACCAGCAGAGCCAGGAGGGGCGATCTCGGCTACACCTTC. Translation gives CATSRARRGDLGYTF. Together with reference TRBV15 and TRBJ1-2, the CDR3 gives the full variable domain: DAMVIQNPRYQVTQFGKPVTLSCSQTLNHNVMYWYQQKSSQAPKLLFHYYDKDFNNEADTPDNFQSRRPNTSFCFLDIRSPGLGDTAMYLCATSRARRGDLGYTFGSGTRLTVV.

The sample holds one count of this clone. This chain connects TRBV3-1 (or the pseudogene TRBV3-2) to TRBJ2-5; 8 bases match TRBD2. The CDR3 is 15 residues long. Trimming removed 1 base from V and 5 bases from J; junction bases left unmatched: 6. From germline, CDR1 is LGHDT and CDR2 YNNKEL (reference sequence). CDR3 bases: TGTGCCAGCAGCCAAGTACTAGCGGATGGGGAGACCCAGTACTTC. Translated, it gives CASSQVLADGETQYF.

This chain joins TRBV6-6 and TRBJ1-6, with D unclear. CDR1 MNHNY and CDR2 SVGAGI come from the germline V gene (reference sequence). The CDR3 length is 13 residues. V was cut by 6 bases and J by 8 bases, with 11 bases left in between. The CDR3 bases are TGTGCCAGCAGCGGTCAGATCCATTCACCCCTCCACTTT. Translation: CASSGQIHSPLHF.

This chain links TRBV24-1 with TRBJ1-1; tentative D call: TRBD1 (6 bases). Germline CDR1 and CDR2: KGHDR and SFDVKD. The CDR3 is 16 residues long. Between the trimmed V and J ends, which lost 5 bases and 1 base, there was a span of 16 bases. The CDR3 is CATSGGPGAPNTEAFF. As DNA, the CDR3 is TGTGCCACCAGTGGGGGGCCGGGCGCACCGAACACTGAAGCTTTCTTT.

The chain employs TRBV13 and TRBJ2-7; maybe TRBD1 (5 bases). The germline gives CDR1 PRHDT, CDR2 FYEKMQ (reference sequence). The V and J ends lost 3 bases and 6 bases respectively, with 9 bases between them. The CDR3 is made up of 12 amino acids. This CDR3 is CASSFRTSEQYF. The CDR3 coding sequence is TGTGCCAGCAGCTTCCGGACATCCGAGCAGTACTTC.

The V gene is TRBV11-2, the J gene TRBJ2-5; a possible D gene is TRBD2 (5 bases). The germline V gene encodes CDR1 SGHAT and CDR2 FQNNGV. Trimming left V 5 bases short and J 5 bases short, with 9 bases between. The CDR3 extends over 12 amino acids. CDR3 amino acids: CASSPGWETQYF. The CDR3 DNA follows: TGTGCCAGCAGCCCGGGATGGGAGACCCAGTACTTC.

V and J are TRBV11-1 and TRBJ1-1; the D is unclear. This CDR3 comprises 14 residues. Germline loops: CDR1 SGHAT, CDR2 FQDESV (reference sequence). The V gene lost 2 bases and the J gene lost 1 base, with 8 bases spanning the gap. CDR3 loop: CASSLFWQNTEAFF. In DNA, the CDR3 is TGTGCCAGCAGCTTATTCTGGCAGAACACTGAAGCTTTCTTT.

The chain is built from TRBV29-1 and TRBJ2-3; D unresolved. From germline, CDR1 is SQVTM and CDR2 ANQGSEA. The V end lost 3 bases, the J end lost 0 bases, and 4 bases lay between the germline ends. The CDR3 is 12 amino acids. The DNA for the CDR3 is TGCAGCGTTGACTTAAGCACAGATACGCAGTATTTT. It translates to CSVDLSTDTQYF.

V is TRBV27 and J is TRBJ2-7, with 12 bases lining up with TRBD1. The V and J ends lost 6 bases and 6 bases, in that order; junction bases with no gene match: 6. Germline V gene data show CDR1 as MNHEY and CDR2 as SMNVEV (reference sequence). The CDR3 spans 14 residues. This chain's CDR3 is CASSLGTGGFEQYF. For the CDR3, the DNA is TGTGCCAGCAGCTTGGGGACAGGGGGCTTCGAGCAGTACTTC.

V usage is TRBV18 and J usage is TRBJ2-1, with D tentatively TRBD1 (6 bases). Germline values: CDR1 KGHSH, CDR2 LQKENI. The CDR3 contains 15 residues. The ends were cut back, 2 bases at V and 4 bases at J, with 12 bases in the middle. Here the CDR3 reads CASSPNRRGYNEQFF. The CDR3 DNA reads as TGTGCCAGCTCACCAAACCGTAGGGGGTACAATGAGCAGTTCTTC.

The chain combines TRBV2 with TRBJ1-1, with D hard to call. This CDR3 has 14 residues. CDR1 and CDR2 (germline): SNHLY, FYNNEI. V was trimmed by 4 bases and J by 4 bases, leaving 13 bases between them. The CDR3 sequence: CASSVTRTVTEAFF. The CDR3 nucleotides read TGTGCCAGCAGTGTGACCCGAACTGTCACTGAAGCTTTCTTT.

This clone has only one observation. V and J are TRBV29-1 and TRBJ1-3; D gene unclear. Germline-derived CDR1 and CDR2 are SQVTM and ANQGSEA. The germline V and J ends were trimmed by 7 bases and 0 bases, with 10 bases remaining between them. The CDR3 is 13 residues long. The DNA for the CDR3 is TGCAGCGCTAGACCGGTCTCTGGAAACACCATATATTTT. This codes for CSARPVSGNTIYF.

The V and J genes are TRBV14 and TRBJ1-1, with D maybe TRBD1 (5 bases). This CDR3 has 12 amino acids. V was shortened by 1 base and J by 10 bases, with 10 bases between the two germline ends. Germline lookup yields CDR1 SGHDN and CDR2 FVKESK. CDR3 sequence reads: CASSQATGGAFF. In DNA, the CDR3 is TGTGCCAGCAGCCAAGCAACCGGGGGAGCTTTCTTT.

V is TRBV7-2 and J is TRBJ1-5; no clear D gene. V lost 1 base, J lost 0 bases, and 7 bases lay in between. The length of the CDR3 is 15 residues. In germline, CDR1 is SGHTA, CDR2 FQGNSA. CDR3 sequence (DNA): TGTGCCAGCAGCTTAGGGAGCACTAGCAATCAGCCCCAGCATTTT. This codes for CASSLGSTSNQPQHF.

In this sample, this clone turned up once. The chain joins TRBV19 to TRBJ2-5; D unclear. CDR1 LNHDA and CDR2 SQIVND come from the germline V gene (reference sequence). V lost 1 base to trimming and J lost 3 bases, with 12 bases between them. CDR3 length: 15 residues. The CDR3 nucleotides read TGTGCCAGTAGTATAGGCGGAATGGTGGAAGAGACCCAGTACTTC. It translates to CASSIGGMVEETQYF.

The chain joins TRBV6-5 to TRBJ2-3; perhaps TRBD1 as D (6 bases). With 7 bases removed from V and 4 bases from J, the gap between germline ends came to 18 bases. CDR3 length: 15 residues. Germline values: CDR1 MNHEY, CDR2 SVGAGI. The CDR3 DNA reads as TGTGCCAGCATGAACCGGGACACGTTATCAGATACGCAGTATTTT. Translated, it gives CASMNRDTLSDTQYF.

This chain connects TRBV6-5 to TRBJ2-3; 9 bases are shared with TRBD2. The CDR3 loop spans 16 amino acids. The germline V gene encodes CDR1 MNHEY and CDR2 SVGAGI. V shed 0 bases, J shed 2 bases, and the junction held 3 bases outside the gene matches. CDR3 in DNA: TGTGCCAGCAGTTACTCGGCTAGCGGGACCACAGATACGCAGTATTTT. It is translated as CASSYSASGTTDTQYF.